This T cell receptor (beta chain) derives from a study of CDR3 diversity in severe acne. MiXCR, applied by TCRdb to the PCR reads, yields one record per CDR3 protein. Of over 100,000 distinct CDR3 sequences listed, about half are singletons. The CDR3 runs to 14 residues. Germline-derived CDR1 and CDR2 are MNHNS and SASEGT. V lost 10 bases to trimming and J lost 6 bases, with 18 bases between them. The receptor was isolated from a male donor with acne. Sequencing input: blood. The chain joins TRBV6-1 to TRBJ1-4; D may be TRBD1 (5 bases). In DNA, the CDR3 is TGTGCCACTAGACCCGGGGCAGGTTATGAAAAACTGTTTTTT. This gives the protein CATRPGAGYEKLFF.